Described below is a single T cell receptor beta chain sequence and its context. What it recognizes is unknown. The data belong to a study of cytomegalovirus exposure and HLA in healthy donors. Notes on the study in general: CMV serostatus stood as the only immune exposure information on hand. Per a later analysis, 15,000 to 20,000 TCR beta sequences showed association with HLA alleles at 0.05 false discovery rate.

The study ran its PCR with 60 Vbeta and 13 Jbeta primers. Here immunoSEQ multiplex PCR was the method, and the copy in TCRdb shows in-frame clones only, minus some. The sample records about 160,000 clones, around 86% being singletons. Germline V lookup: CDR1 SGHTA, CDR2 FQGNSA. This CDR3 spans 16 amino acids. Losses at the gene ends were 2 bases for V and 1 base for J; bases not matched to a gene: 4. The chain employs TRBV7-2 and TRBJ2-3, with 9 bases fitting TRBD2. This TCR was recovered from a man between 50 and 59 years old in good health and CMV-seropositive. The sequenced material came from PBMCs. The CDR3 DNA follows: TGTGCCAGCAGCTTATTGGTAGCGGGGGGCACAGATACGCAGTATTTT. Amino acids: CASSLLVAGGTDTQYF.